The TCR beta chain described here comes from a study of shared clonotypes between healthy human individuals. Study details: The donor pool was made up of a couple of women and three men aged 18 to 49. Study-wide points: Larger estimated richness was generally recorded for naive subsets relative to memory subsets.

Points on this clone: Its antigen is unknown.

The CD4+ fraction was divided into a CD45RA+ naive subset and a CD45RA-negative memory subset. Measured with immunoSEQ multiplex PCR; TCRdb has only the in-frame clones, and not every one. The sample holds about 1 million clones, about 75% seen once. The CDR3 is made up of 18 amino acids. The V end was cut by 4 bases, the J end by 3 bases, with 26 bases between. CDR1 SQVTM and CDR2 ANQGSEA come from the germline V gene. This chain joins TRBV29-1 and TRBJ2-3; D call uncertain. The receptor was derived from a young man in good health. Source material: memory CD4+ T cells sorted from blood. Subset of the sample: CD45RA-negative fraction. This CDR3 reads CSVVAGLMAPTTTDTQYF. CDR3 DNA sequence: TGCAGCGTTGTTGCTGGGTTAATGGCTCCTACAACGACAGATACGCAGTATTTT.